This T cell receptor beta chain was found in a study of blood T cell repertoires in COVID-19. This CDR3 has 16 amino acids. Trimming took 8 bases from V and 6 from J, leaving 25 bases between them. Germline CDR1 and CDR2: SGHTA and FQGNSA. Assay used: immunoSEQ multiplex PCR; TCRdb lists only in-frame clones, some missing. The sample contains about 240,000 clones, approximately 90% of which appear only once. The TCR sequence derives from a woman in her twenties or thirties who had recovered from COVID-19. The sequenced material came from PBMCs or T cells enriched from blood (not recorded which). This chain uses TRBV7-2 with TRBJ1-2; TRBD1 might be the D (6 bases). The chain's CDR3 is CASPPPGEGVWDGYTF. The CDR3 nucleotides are TGTGCCAGCCCGCCCCCTGGGGAGGGGGTATGGGATGGCTACACCTTC.